This TCR beta chain was identified in a study of T cell clones after liver transplantation. Study-level information: At least one year of complete immunosuppression withdrawal without enzymes over twice normal defined tolerance.

Concerning this clone itself: Its target is unknown.

Study observations and caveats: Circulating graft-donor-reactive CD4 TCRbeta sequences fell significantly post-transplant in most of the 8 subjects.

The protocol was immunoSEQ multiplex PCR, while the TCRdb copy is restricted to in-frame clones and leaves out a portion. The table records tens of thousands of clones, about 92% of them present only once. The V gene's germline CDR1 is SGHDT and CDR2 YYEEEE. The length of the CDR3 is 15 residues. V gave up 4 bases and J gave up 0 bases, with 8 bases separating them. This clonotype originated in a human donor who received a liver transplant. The sample consisted of CD4+ T cells from blood, taken before liver transplant. The V gene is TRBV5-6, the J gene TRBJ2-6; D is uncertain. Here the CDR3 reads CASSLRISGANVLTF. The CDR3 DNA follows: TGTGCCAGCAGCCTTAGGATCTCTGGGGCCAACGTCCTGACTTTC.